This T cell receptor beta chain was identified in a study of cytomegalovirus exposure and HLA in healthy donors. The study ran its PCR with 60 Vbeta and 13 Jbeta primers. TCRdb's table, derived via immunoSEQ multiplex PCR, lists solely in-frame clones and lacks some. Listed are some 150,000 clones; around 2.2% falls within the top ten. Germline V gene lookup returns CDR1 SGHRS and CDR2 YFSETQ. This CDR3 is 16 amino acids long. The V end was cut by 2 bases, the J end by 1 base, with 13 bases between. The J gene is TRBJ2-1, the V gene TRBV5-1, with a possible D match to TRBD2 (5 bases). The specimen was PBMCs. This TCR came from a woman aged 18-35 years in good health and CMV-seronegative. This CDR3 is CASSFRPPGSYNEQFF. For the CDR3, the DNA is TGCGCCAGCAGCTTCCGGCCCCCGGGGTCCTACAATGAGCAGTTCTTC.